One and the same sample provided the 14 T cell receptor beta chains below, sequenced in a study of tumor and adjacent non-tumor tissue in lung cancer. TCRbeta libraries were built with three rounds of nested PCR, modified from ARM-PCR. TCRdb called the multiplex PCR reads again in MiXCR, with one record for every CDR3 protein. This table holds 130,000 or so distinct CDR3 sequences, approximately 71% found once. This sample's RNA came from whole unsorted tissue. The sequenced material came from lung tumor tissue. Receptor source: a man younger than 40 with non-small cell lung cancer.

This clonotype was found once. A read error is possible here, since a much larger clone lies one base away. This rearrangement joins TRBV4-3 to TRBJ1-3, with no clear D. The germline CDR1 and CDR2 sequences are LGHNA and YSLEER. This CDR3 has 15 residues. CDR3: CASSQASNSGNTVYF. The DNA for the CDR3 is TGCGCCAGCAGCCAAGCGAGCAACTCTGGAAACACCGTATATTTT.

This clonotype has a count of ten or more. This chain uses TRBV4-3 with TRBJ2-2; no clear D. CDR3 length equals 12 residues. The V end lost 0 bases, the J end lost 8 bases, and 4 bases lay between the germline ends. Germline V gene sequence: CDR1 LGHNA, CDR2 YSLEER. The CDR3 reads CASSQDGGELFF. The DNA of the CDR3 is TGCGCCAGCAGCCAAGATGGTGGGGAGCTGTTTTTT.

This sequence joins TRBV7-9 and TRBJ1-1, with 9 bases that match TRBD1. Germline V lookup: CDR1 SEHNR, CDR2 FQNEAQ (reference sequence). After removal of 1 base from V and 7 bases from J, the junction contained 7 bases not matched to a gene. The CDR3 runs to 15 residues. The CDR3 nucleotides read TGTGCCAGCAGCTTAGAAACAGGGGGCGACCGTGAAGCTTTCTTT. It translates to CASSLETGGDREAFF.

The genes are TRBV11-2 and TRBJ2-5, with TRBD2 matching 7 bases. CDR3 length equals 13 residues. The junction had 7 bases not matched to a gene; V was cut back by 3 bases and J by 9 bases. Germline CDR1 is SGHAT and CDR2 is FQNNGV. The DNA of the CDR3 is TGTGCCAGCAGCTTGAACAGCGGGGAGGCCCAGTACTTC. The encoded protein is CASSLNSGEAQYF.

This clonotype was counted a few times. The CDR3 DNA sequence: TGCGCCAGCAGCTTACCCCACAGGGCCGAGCAGTACTTC. This encodes CASSLPHRAEQYF. V gene TRBV5-1 combines with J gene TRBJ2-7, with a tentative D call TRBD1 (6 bases). Per the germline V gene, CDR1 is SGHRS and CDR2 is YFSETQ. Trimming removed 2 bases at V and 6 bases at J, with 12 bases between. The CDR3 length is 13 residues.

This clonotype was recorded at least ten times. V is TRBV7-9 and J is TRBJ2-3, with D possibly called TRBD1 or TRBD2 (6 bases each). The CDR3 is 15 amino acids. Trimming took off 5 bases at V and 6 bases at J, with 18 bases between the two ends. Germline values: CDR1 SEHNR, CDR2 FQNEAQ (reference sequence). The CDR3 sequence: CASSPTWGAGDTQYF. In DNA form, the CDR3 reads TGTGCCAGCAGCCCTACCTGGGGGGCCGGGGATACGCAGTATTTT.

The table lists this clonotype with a count of one. At one of its ends the junction is not consistent with the germline gene, which may arise from a read error. The chain is built from TRBV29-1 and TRBJ1-2; D remains ambiguous. The germline V gene has CDR1 SQVTM and CDR2 ANQGSEA. This CDR3 has 11 amino acids. The CDR3 region has the DNA TGCAGCGTCCACCTAGGCAACGGCTACTCCTTC. This codes for CSVHLGNGYSF.

Worth noting for this clonotype: One end of the junction is discordant with germline, which a read error may explain. The chain joins TRBV11-2 to TRBJ2-7; 10 bases map to TRBD2. This CDR3 has 15 amino acids. Germline lookup yields CDR1 SGHAT and CDR2 FQNNGV. CDR3 DNA sequence: TGTGACAGCAACTTCCTAGCGGGGGTTTGGTCCGAGCAGTACTTC. Translated: CDSNFLAGVWSEQYF.

Details on this clonotype: This is likely a read error, given that the CDR3 carries no conserved phenylalanine or tryptophan at its end. V usage is TRBV11-2 and J usage is TRBJ1-4; D may be TRBD1 (5 bases). The CDR3 runs to 15 residues. Germline lookup yields CDR1 SGHAT and CDR2 FQNNGV. The CDR3 nucleotides are TGTGCCAGCAACTTAGTTGCGGCAGGGAATGAAAAACTGTTTTGT. It specifies CASNLVAAGNEKLFC.

In this sample, this clonotype turned up many times. The chain joins TRBV29-1 to TRBJ1-5; 10 bases are a match to TRBD1. The V gene's germline CDR1 is SQVTM and CDR2 ANQGSEA. CDR3 length: 15 amino acids. Trimming took 5 bases from V and 6 from J; bases not matched to a gene: 10. This CDR3 reads CSVLRDRGGGQPQHF. The CDR3 DNA reads TGCAGCGTTCTAAGGGACAGGGGTGGGGGTCAGCCCCAGCATTTT.

On this clonotype itself: A much larger clone lies one base from this, so it may be a read error. J is TRBJ2-7 and V is TRBV6-1, with D possibly being TRBD2 (6 bases). V was clipped by 7 bases and J by 4 bases, with 11 bases between them. CDR1 and CDR2 (germline): MNHNS, SASEGT. The CDR3 length is 12 residues. CDR3 sequence (DNA): TGTGCCAGCACCGGGACTCATTACGAGCAGTACTTC. This codes for CASTGTHYEQYF.

A remark on this clonotype: A much bigger clone sits one base away, suggesting this may be a read error. V usage is TRBV6-1 and J usage is TRBJ2-3; D call uncertain. This CDR3 has 13 residues. Germline CDR1 MNHNS, CDR2 SASEGT. The CDR3 protein is CASSKALPDTQYF. The DNA for the CDR3 is TGTGCCAGCAGTAAAGCGCTGCCAGATACGCAGTATTTT.

Details on this clonotype: A junction boundary mismatches the germline segment, possibly from a read error. The V gene is TRBV11-2, the J gene TRBJ1-2; 7 bases align to TRBD1. Germline V CDR1 and CDR2: SGHAT, FQNNGV. The CDR3 contains 13 residues. CDR3: CARSLTGVNGNTF. DNA of the CDR3: TGTGCCAGGAGCCTAACAGGGGTAAATGGCAACACCTTC. The complete variable domain, with remaining parts taken from reference TRBV11-2 and TRBJ1-2, reads EAGVAQSPRYKIIEKRQSVAFWCNPISGHATLYWYQQILGQGPKLLIQFQNNGVVDDSQLPKDRFSAERLKGVDSTLKIQPAKLEDSAVYLCARSLTGVNGNTFGSGTRLTVV.

This clonotype appeared a few times. A clone one base away is much larger, so this may be a read error. The gene calls are TRBV29-1 and TRBJ2-1; TRBD1 or TRBD2 may be the D gene (5 bases each). Germline lookup yields CDR1 SQVTM and CDR2 ANQGSEA. The CDR3 runs 13 residues. Trimming took off 7 bases at V and 5 bases at J, with 15 bases between the two ends. CDR3 protein: CSAYRDGHNEQFF. The CDR3, as DNA: TGCAGCGCTTACCGGGACGGGCACAATGAGCAGTTCTTC.